The 6 T cell receptor beta chains presented below share a single source sample, sequenced in a study of blood T cell repertoires in COVID-19 (TCRdb year 2020). The protocol used for the library was the immunoSEQ multiplex PCR assay. This is the immuneACCESS table as TCRdb keeps it, with only in-frame sequences that have V and J called. A part of the clones is gone; compared with another copy, unresolved V genes explain less than half, and the rest is unexplained. For this sample there are tens of thousands of clones; about nine tenths appear just once. Approximately 10% of the sample lies in the top ten. Sample: peripheral blood. The receptors come from a man between 65 and 80 years old with active or convalescent COVID-19.

The genes are TRBV6-6 and TRBJ1-6; TRBD1 matches 7 bases. The CDR3 spans 16 residues. V lost 5 bases to trimming and J lost 2 bases; unmatched junction nucleotides: 6. The germline V gene has CDR1 MNHNY and CDR2 SVGAGI (reference sequence). CDR3 loop: CASSGGQYPYNSPLHF. As DNA, the CDR3 is TGTGCCAGCAGTGGGGGACAGTACCCCTATAATTCACCCCTCCACTTT.

The genes are TRBV4-1 and TRBJ1-4; D gene unclear. V lost 6 bases and J lost 4, with 15 bases in between. The CDR3 spans 15 residues. Germline V CDR1 and CDR2: MGHRA, YSYEKL. The CDR3 DNA reads as TGCGCCAGCAGTCTTCTTGGACTGATTAATGAAAAACTGTTTTTT. It translates to CASSLLGLINEKLFF.

This clone was detected a few times. V gene TRBV19 combines with J gene TRBJ1-2, with a tentative D call TRBD1 (5 bases). The CDR3 extends over 14 amino acids. Germline CDR1 and CDR2: LNHDA and SQIVND (reference sequence). V shed 6 bases and J shed 2 bases, with 13 bases lying between them. The CDR3 spells CASRGPKTNYGYTF. CDR3 nucleotide sequence: TGTGCCAGTAGGGGGCCGAAAACCAACTATGGCTACACCTTC. The variable domain in full, completed from reference TRBV19 and TRBJ1-2, reads DGGITQSPKYLFRKEGQNVTLSCEQNLNHDAMYWYRQDPGQGLRLIYYSQIVNDFQKGDIAEGYSVSREKKESFPLTVTSAQKNPTAFYLCASRGPKTNYGYTFGSGTRLTVV.

The chain is built from TRBV2 and TRBJ2-3; perhaps TRBD2 as D (5 bases). The CDR3 runs 11 residues. Deletions cut 8 bases from V and 4 bases from J, with 7 bases between. Germline CDR1 and CDR2: SNHLY and FYNNEI. CDR3 amino acids: CASGSPDTQYF. The CDR3 DNA is TGTGCCAGCGGGAGCCCAGATACGCAGTATTTT.

The chain links TRBV30 to TRBJ1-2, with TRBD1 matching over 7 bases. The CDR3 runs to 13 residues. With 2 bases clipped from V and 8 bases from J, the junction kept 8 bases outside the gene matches. The germline V gene encodes CDR1 GTSNPN and CDR2 SVGIG (reference sequence). CDR3 bases: TGTGCCTGGAGTTTACAGGGGCGGTCAGGCTACACCTTC. Its protein product is CAWSLQGRSGYTF.

The J gene is TRBJ1-5, the V gene TRBV28; 8 bases line up with TRBD1. V dropped 3 bases and J dropped 6; count of bases not matched to a gene: 7. The CDR3 runs to 15 residues. The germline V gene has CDR1 MDHEN and CDR2 SYDVKM. CDR3 amino acids: CASSLETGASQPQHF. CDR3 bases: TGTGCCAGCAGTTTGGAGACAGGGGCTAGTCAGCCCCAGCATTTT.